This is a list of T cell receptor beta chains from one sample in a study of cytomegalovirus exposure and HLA in healthy donors. Measured with immunoSEQ multiplex PCR; TCRdb has only the in-frame clones, and not every one. The sample holds 150,000 to 200,000 clones; more than 85% are singletons and the top ten take approximately 1.7%. The sequenced sample was PBMCs. Receptor source: a woman under 30 in good health and CMV-seronegative. Each CDR3 is given with its conserved first and last residue. The D gene is left open where the match is weak. Clone size appears in some rows only: once, few, many, or a class for an expanded clone.

clone_size: .; v_call: TRBV4-3; d_call: TRBD2; j_call: TRBJ2-3; cdr3_aa: CASSQVSGGGADTQYF; cdr3_nt: TGCGCCAGCAGCCAAGTATCGGGAGGGGGGGCAGATACGCAGTATTTT
clone_size: .; v_call: TRBV7-9; d_call: .; j_call: TRBJ1-3; cdr3_aa: CASSFLQSPNSGNTIYF; cdr3_nt: TGTGCCAGCAGCTTTTTACAGTCCCCAAACTCTGGAAACACCATATATTTT
clone_size: .; v_call: TRBV7-8; d_call: TRBD1; j_call: TRBJ1-3; cdr3_aa: CASKGAAGNTIYF; cdr3_nt: TGTGCCAGCAAGGGGGCAGCTGGAAACACCATATATTTT
clone_size: .; v_call: TRBV19; d_call: TRBD1; j_call: TRBJ1-2; cdr3_aa: CASTPQGTNYGYTF; cdr3_nt: TGTGCCAGTACGCCACAGGGGACTAACTATGGCTACACCTTC
clone_size: .; v_call: TRBV5-4; d_call: TRBD1; j_call: TRBJ1-4; cdr3_aa: CASSSGTGGNEKLFF; cdr3_nt: TGTGCCAGCAGCTCCGGGACAGGGGGCAACGAAAAACTGTTTTTT
clone_size: .; v_call: TRBV6-5; d_call: TRBD1; j_call: TRBJ1-1; cdr3_aa: CASSSKGQGNTEAFF; cdr3_nt: TGTGCCAGCAGCTCGAAGGGACAGGGGAACACTGAAGCTTTCTTT
clone_size: .; v_call: TRBV27; d_call: .; j_call: TRBJ2-6; cdr3_aa: CASSLLGAGANVLTF; cdr3_nt: TGTGCCAGCAGTTTGCTGGGAGCCGGGGCCAACGTCCTGACTTTC
clone_size: .; v_call: TRBV19; d_call: TRBD2; j_call: TRBJ2-3; cdr3_aa: CASSTSGHTDTQYF; cdr3_nt: TGTGCCAGTAGTACTAGCGGCCACACAGATACGCAGTATTTT
clone_size: once; v_call: TRBV7-9; d_call: TRBD2; j_call: TRBJ2-7; cdr3_aa: CSSSLVVAGGLGEQYF; cdr3_nt: TGTTCCAGCAGCTTAGTAGTAGCGGGAGGGCTCGGCGAGCAGTACTTC
clone_size: .; v_call: TRBV5-6; d_call: .; j_call: TRBJ2-7; cdr3_aa: CASSLGQGAYEQYF; cdr3_nt: TGTGCCAGCAGCTTGGGCCAGGGTGCTTACGAGCAGTACTTC
clone_size: .; v_call: TRBV29-1; d_call: TRBD1; j_call: TRBJ2-7; cdr3_aa: CSVIDRGHSYEQYF; cdr3_nt: TGCAGCGTTATCGACAGGGGGCACTCCTACGAGCAGTACTTC
clone_size: .; v_call: TRBV5-1; d_call: TRBD1; j_call: TRBJ1-4; cdr3_aa: CASSRRGFSETNEKLFF; cdr3_nt: TGCGCCAGCAGCCGCAGGGGGTTTTCGGAAACTAATGAAAAACTGTTTTTT
clone_size: once; v_call: TRBV12-5; d_call: .; j_call: TRBJ1-6; cdr3_aa: CASVFSTGFDSPLHF; cdr3_nt: TGTGCTAGTGTTTTCTCGACAGGATTTGATTCACCCCTCCACTTT
clone_size: .; v_call: TRBV10-3; d_call: .; j_call: TRBJ1-2; cdr3_aa: CATSGANYGYTF; cdr3_nt: TGTGCCACCAGCGGGGCTAACTATGGCTACACCTTC
clone_size: once; v_call: TRBV4-2; d_call: TRBD2; j_call: TRBJ2-5; cdr3_aa: CASSRTSGRGETQYF; cdr3_nt: TGTGCCAGCAGCCGGACTAGCGGGAGAGGAGAGACCCAGTACTTC